Presented here are 3 T cell receptor beta chains from one specimen sequenced in a study of OX40 agonist ivuxolimab in advanced cancers. Profiling relied on immunoSEQ multiplex PCR, and the TCRdb table lists in-frame clones only, not all of them. The sample gives fewer than 30,000 clones, around 81% of which show up once; roughly 32% is in the top ten. The sample was CD4+ or CD8+ T cells sorted from blood, taken in a trial of the OX40 agonist ivuxolimab. Source of these receptors: an adult with an advanced solid tumor such as melanoma, head and neck, liver or kidney cancer.

In nucleotides, the CDR3 is TGCGCCAGCAGCCAAGATCCTGGGCAGGGGGCTGGTGGCTACACCTTC. This encodes CASSQDPGQGAGGYTF. The chain joins TRBV4-1 to TRBJ1-2, with 8 bases that match TRBD1. The CDR3 consists of 16 residues. The germline V gene has CDR1 MGHRA and CDR2 YSYEKL. The ends lost 0 bases at V and 7 bases at J; junction bases unmatched: 10.

The CDR3 is CASSSPDRLNTEAFF. CDR3 coding DNA: TGTGCCAGCAGTTCACCGGACAGATTGAACACTGAAGCTTTCTTT. The chain carries TRBV6-5 and TRBJ1-1; D may be TRBD1 (6 bases). Between the trimmed V and J ends, which lost 4 bases and 0 bases, there was a span of 12 bases. Germline V gives CDR1 MNHEY, CDR2 SVGAGI. This CDR3 spans 15 amino acids.

This chain connects TRBV4-1 to TRBJ2-7; D remains unclear. This CDR3 is 13 amino acids long. Trimming pared 0 bases from V and 4 bases from J, leaving 7 bases between. Germline loops: CDR1 MGHRA, CDR2 YSYEKL. As DNA, the CDR3 is TGCGCCAGCAGCCAAGATAAGGGTTACGAGCAGTACTTC. Translation: CASSQDKGYEQYF.